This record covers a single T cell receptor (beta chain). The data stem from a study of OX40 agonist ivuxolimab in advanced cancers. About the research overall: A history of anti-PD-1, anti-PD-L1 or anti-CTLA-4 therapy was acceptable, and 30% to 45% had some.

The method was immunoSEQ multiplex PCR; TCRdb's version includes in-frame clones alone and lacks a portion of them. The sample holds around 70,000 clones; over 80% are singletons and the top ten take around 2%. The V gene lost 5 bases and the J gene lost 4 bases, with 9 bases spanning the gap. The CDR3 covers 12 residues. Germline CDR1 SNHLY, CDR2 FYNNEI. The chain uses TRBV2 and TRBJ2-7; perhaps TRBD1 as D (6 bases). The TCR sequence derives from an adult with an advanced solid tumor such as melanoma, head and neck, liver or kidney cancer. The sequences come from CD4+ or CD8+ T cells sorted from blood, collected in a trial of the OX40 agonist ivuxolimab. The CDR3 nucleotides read TGTGCCAGCAGTTACAGGGAATACGAGCAGTACTTC. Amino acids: CASSYREYEQYF. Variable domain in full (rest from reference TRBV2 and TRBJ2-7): EPEVTQTPSHQVTQMGQEVILRCVPISNHLYFYWYRQILGQKVEFLVSFYNNEISEKSEIFDDQFSVERPDGSNFTLKIRSTKLEDSAMYFCASSYREYEQYFGPGTRLTVT.